This T cell receptor beta chain originates from a study of blood T cells in healthy people across ages. V lost 6 bases and J 7 bases, leaving 13 bases between the germline ends. This CDR3 spans 11 amino acids. Germline CDR1 reads DFQATT; CDR2 reads SNEGSKA (reference sequence). A second 7 to 11 cycle PCR used barcoded and J-beta primers. TCRdb ran MiXCR on the 5' RACE reads and lists one entry per CDR3 protein. The sample lists hundreds of thousands of distinct CDR3 sequences; around 43% were seen once. Sequenced sample: blood. The TCR originated in a man in his sixties in good health. The chain uses TRBV20-1 and TRBJ2-7, with D perhaps TRBD1 (6 bases). The CDR3: CSASQGKEQYF. CDR3 nucleotides: TGCAGTGCCAGTCAGGGGAAGGAGCAGTACTTC.